These 24 T cell receptor beta chains were sequenced from one sample in a study of low-dose radiotherapy and immunotherapy resistance in tumors. First-strand cDNA relied on TRAV- and TRBV-specific primers spanning alpha and beta chains. TCRs were amplified for 20 to 25 PCR cycles with a constant-region primer and V-primer adapter. TCRdb called the reads again in MiXCR, with one record for every CDR3 protein. The table includes 75,000 to 95,000 distinct CDR3 sequences, 20% detected once. Time point: after trial treatment. This sample's treatment: LDRT plus nivolumab, ipilimumab, low-dose cyclophosphamide and aspirin (RACIN trial). The specimen was PBMCs, collected after low-dose radiotherapy plus immunotherapy. These receptors were taken from a female donor with ovarian cancer.

This clonotype was detected many times. The chain uses TRBV28 and TRBJ2-1, with D maybe TRBD2 (7 bases). The CDR3 covers 15 residues. Trimming shortened V by 7 bases and J by 1 base, and 14 bases separated the two germline ends. Germline V CDR1 and CDR2: MDHEN, SYDVKM. DNA of the CDR3: TGTGCCAGCACGGGGGGCCTCGGATCCTACAATGAGCAGTTCTTC. Protein sequence: CASTGGLGSYNEQFF.

This clonotype has more than one count but fewer than ten. This chain connects TRBV5-1 to TRBJ1-6; possible D gene TRBD1, 6 bases. V lost 5 bases to trimming and J lost 3 bases, with 12 bases between them. The CDR3 has 15 amino acids. Germline values: CDR1 SGHRS, CDR2 YFSETQ. CDR3 DNA: TGCGCCAGCAGTCCAGGACAGAACTATAATTCACCCCTCCACTTT. Translation: CASSPGQNYNSPLHF.

In its sample, this clonotype was seen many times. The rearrangement joins TRBV20-1 to TRBJ2-7; 13 nucleotides align to TRBD2. The V gene end was trimmed by 2 bases and the J gene end by 8 bases; junction bases not matched to a gene: 3. The germline CDR1 and CDR2 sequences are DFQATT and SNEGSKA (reference sequence). The CDR3 covers 13 residues. The CDR3 loop is CSARRGLAGQQYF. The CDR3 DNA is TGCAGTGCTAGAAGGGGACTAGCGGGACAGCAGTACTTC.

This clonotype appeared many times. CDR3 coding DNA: TGTGCCAGCAGCTTAGCGGTGACAGCAGACTATGGCTACACCTTC. Its protein is CASSLAVTADYGYTF. V and J are TRBV7-9 and TRBJ1-2; possible D gene TRBD1, 5 bases. Trimming removed 0 bases from V and 3 bases from J, with 11 bases in between. Per the germline V gene, CDR1 is SEHNR and CDR2 is FQNEAQ (reference sequence). The CDR3 totals 15 residues.

This clonotype was recorded many times. The genes are TRBV2 and TRBJ2-2, with 7 nucleotides matching TRBD1. CDR1 is SNHLY, CDR2 FYNNEI, per germline. J lost 2 bases, V lost 7 bases, and 4 bases had no gene match. The CDR3 length is 14 residues. The CDR3 DNA reads as TGTGCCAGCATCCGGACAGGCAACACCGGGGAGCTGTTTTTT. This sequence encodes CASIRTGNTGELFF. Full variable domain (missing parts from reference TRBV2 and TRBJ2-2): EPEVTQTPSHQVTQMGQEVILRCVPISNHLYFYWYRQILGQKVEFLVSFYNNEISEKSEIFDDQFSVERPDGSNFTLKIRSTKLEDSAMYFCASIRTGNTGELFFGEGSRLTVL.

This clonotype was recorded many times. This chain joins TRBV20-1 and TRBJ1-1; D not resolved. In germline, CDR1 is DFQATT, CDR2 SNEGSKA (reference sequence). Trimming removed 0 bases at V and 1 base at J, with 6 bases between. The CDR3 length is 13 residues. CDR3 nucleotides: TGCAGTGCTAGAGATTCAGCGAACACTGAAGCTTTCTTT. It yields the protein CSARDSANTEAFF.

The sample holds many counts of this clonotype. A read error may produce the germline difference seen at one junction end. The chain has TRBV25-1 and TRBJ2-7; D not resolved. This CDR3 region has 11 residues. Germline V lookup: CDR1 MGHDK, CDR2 SYGVNS. DNA for the CDR3: TGTGCTAGCAGGAACGCCCACGAGCAGTACTTC. This encodes CASRNAHEQYF.

The table lists this clonotype with many counts. The chain couples TRBV5-4 to TRBJ1-4, with D maybe TRBD1 (5 bases). Deletions cut 4 bases from V and 5 bases from J, with 12 bases between. This CDR3 is built from 14 residues. Germline CDR1 and CDR2: SGHNT and YYREEE (reference sequence). CDR3 protein: CASSPGRLNEKLFF. The CDR3 DNA follows: TGTGCCAGCAGCCCGGGACGGCTGAATGAAAAACTGTTTTTT.

This clonotype was found many times. The V and J genes are TRBV12-3 or TRBV12-4 and TRBJ2-3; D is ambiguous. The CDR3 extends over 13 amino acids. V was clipped by 1 base and J by 2 bases, with 4 bases between them. CDR3 protein: CASSLGHTDTQYF. CDR3 bases: TGTGCCAGCAGTTTAGGGCACACAGATACGCAGTATTTT.

On this clonotype: This likely traces to a read error, being one base from a far larger clone. The CDR3: CASSLGGVANTRELFF. The CDR3 bases are TGTGCCAGCAGCTTAGGGGGCGTGGCGAACACCAGGGAGCTGTTTTTT. The rearrangement links TRBV11-2 to TRBJ2-2; perhaps TRBD1 as D (5 bases). Germline V gives CDR1 SGHAT, CDR2 FQNNGV. The CDR3 has 16 residues.

This clonotype was counted many times. This chain joins TRBV11-2 and TRBJ2-2, with D perhaps being TRBD1 or TRBD2 (5 bases each). Per germline, CDR1 SGHAT and CDR2 FQNNGV. Trimming cost V 5 bases and J 7 bases, with 20 bases left between them. This CDR3 comprises 16 residues. CDR3 DNA sequence: TGTGCCAGCAGCCCCGGGTTAGAGGGAAGGGGCGGGGAGCTGTTTTTT. Protein: CASSPGLEGRGGELFF.

This clonotype has ten or more counts. The rearrangement links TRBV20-1 to TRBJ1-5; weak D call: TRBD1 (6 bases). The V end lost 3 bases, the J end lost 9 bases, and 12 bases lay between the germline ends. The CDR3 contains 12 residues. Looked up from germline, CDR1 is DFQATT and CDR2 is SNEGSKA (reference sequence). The CDR3 sequence: CSASQGQRPQHF. The CDR3 nucleotides are TGCAGTGCTAGCCAGGGGCAGCGGCCCCAGCATTTT.

This clonotype has more than one count but fewer than ten. The rearrangement links TRBV6-6 to TRBJ2-5, with no clear D. V was cut by 2 bases and J by 5 bases, with 9 bases left in between. The CDR3 totals 13 residues. CDR1 and CDR2 from the germline V gene are MNHNY and SVGAGI (reference sequence). CDR3 DNA: TGTGCCAGCAGTTACCTCGCCTGGGAGACCCAGTACTTC. This codes for CASSYLAWETQYF.

This clonotype showed up many times. This sequence joins TRBV2 and TRBJ2-5; D perhaps matches TRBD1 (5 bases). Germline V gene sequence: CDR1 SNHLY, CDR2 FYNNEI. V gave up 7 bases and J gave up 1 base, with 19 bases separating them. There are 16 residues in the CDR3. The CDR3 here is CASKGSTGSSQETQYF. Written as DNA, the CDR3 is TGTGCCAGCAAGGGGTCAACAGGTAGTTCCCAAGAGACCCAGTACTTC.

At least ten counts were recorded for this clonotype. The chain links TRBV6-1 to TRBJ1-3, with 7 bases identical to TRBD1. CDR3 size: 21 residues. The trim removed 0 bases at V and 1 base at J, leaving 18 bases unmatched. Looked up from germline, CDR1 is MNHNS and CDR2 is SASEGT. The CDR3 protein is CASSEASAYAGTDRSGNTIYF. For the CDR3, the DNA is TGTGCCAGCAGTGAAGCTTCCGCGTACGCAGGGACAGATAGATCTGGAAACACCATATATTTT.

This clonotype has at least ten counts. The chain joins TRBV9 to TRBJ2-7; tentatively, D is TRBD2 (5 bases). The CDR3 contains 16 residues. Between the trimmed V and J ends, which lost 3 bases and 3 bases, there was a span of 19 bases. Germline V gene data show CDR1 as SGDLS and CDR2 as YYNGEE. This CDR3 reads CASSAAASVGVYEQYF. DNA of the CDR3: TGTGCCAGCAGCGCCGCCGCCTCGGTGGGAGTCTACGAGCAGTACTTC.

This clonotype was counted many times. V gene TRBV7-3 combines with J gene TRBJ1-2; D uncertain. Germline V gene lookup returns CDR1 SGHTA and CDR2 FQGTGA. The CDR3 is made up of 15 amino acids. V lost 0 bases, J lost 0 bases, and 8 bases lay in between. CDR3 nucleotides: TGTGCCAGCAGCTTAACGGCAGATCCTAACTATGGCTACACCTTC. Translated: CASSLTADPNYGYTF.

This clonotype was seen at least ten times. The chain joins TRBV6-2 or TRBV6-3 to TRBJ2-1; 8 positions match TRBD2. The junction had 11 bases not matched to a gene; V was cut back by 0 bases and J by 7 bases. The CDR3 has 17 amino acids. Germline V CDR1 and CDR2: MNHEY, SVGEGT. The CDR3, as DNA: TGTGCCAGCAGTTACTCGAGTAGGGCGGGAGGAGGGAATGAGCAGTTCTTC. This gives the protein CASSYSSRAGGGNEQFF.

This sequence joins TRBV5-4 and TRBJ1-5, with a tentative D call TRBD1 (5 bases). CDR3 size: 15 residues. The V gene lost 4 bases and the J gene lost 5 bases, with 16 bases spanning the gap. CDR1 and CDR2 (germline): SGHNT, YYREEE (reference sequence). The CDR3 sequence: CASSPGAGVDQPQHF. In DNA form, the CDR3 reads TGTGCCAGCAGCCCCGGGGCGGGGGTTGATCAGCCCCAGCATTTT.

This chain uses TRBV11-1 with TRBJ2-1; D unresolved. V lost 0 bases and J lost 5, with 8 bases in between. Germline CDR1 and CDR2: SGHAT and FQDESV (reference sequence). CDR3 size: 14 residues. CDR3 residues: CASSLALVDNEQFF. DNA of the CDR3: TGTGCCAGCAGCTTAGCTCTAGTGGACAATGAGCAGTTCTTC.

This clonotype was detected many times. The chain couples TRBV3-1 to TRBJ1-2; D is uncertain. Germline V gene lookup returns CDR1 LGHDT and CDR2 YNNKEL (reference sequence). With 2 bases removed from V and 5 bases from J, the gap between germline ends came to 3 bases. The CDR3 has 11 residues. The CDR3 protein is CASSQKYGYTF. The CDR3 region has the DNA TGTGCCAGCAGCCAAAAGTATGGCTACACCTTC. Full variable domain (missing parts from reference TRBV3-1 and TRBJ1-2): DTAVSQTPKYLVTQMGNDKSIKCEQNLGHDTMYWYKQDSKKFLKIMFSYNNKELIINETVPNRFSPKSPDKAHLNLHINSLELGDSAVYFCASSQKYGYTFGSGTRLTVV.

This clonotype was counted at least ten times. The V and J genes are TRBV7-6 and TRBJ1-5; D is ambiguous. This CDR3 comprises 13 residues. The ends were cut back, 3 bases at V and 3 bases at J, with 6 bases in the middle. Germline V gene data show CDR1 as SGHVS and CDR2 as FNYEAQ. CDR3 nucleotides: TGTGCCAGCAGCTTGGCCACCAATCAGCCCCAGCATTTT. Residues: CASSLATNQPQHF.

The chain couples TRBV5-4 to TRBJ2-1; 8 bases align to TRBD2. V shed 4 bases, J shed 5 bases, and the junction held 8 bases outside the gene matches. The CDR3 is made up of 15 amino acids. Germline-derived CDR1 and CDR2 are SGHNT and YYREEE (reference sequence). The CDR3 nucleotides are TGTGCCAGCAGCCGGTCGGGGGGGACTCACAATGAGCAGTTCTTC. Translated, it gives CASSRSGGTHNEQFF.

This clonotype was seen at least ten times. V and J are TRBV30 and TRBJ2-7; no clear D gene. V shed 0 bases and J shed 7 bases, with 13 bases lying between them. This CDR3 is 13 amino acids long. The germline CDR1 and CDR2 sequences are GTSNPN and SVGIG (reference sequence). CDR3 coding DNA: TGTGCCTGGAGTGTACTGGGGTCCGGGGAGCAGTACTTC. Translation: CAWSVLGSGEQYF.